This is a list of T cell receptor beta chains from one sample in a study of TIL therapy for anti-PD-1-resistant metastatic lung cancer. Using immunoSEQ multiplex PCR, the repertoire was profiled, and TCRdb retains in-frame clones only, with some absent. The repertoire includes about 50,000 clones, just over 70% of them detected once, and 5.6% sits in the top ten. The sequencing here drew on tumor tissue, taken at baseline. These receptors all stem from a person aged 25-80 years with non-small cell lung cancer. CDR3s include the opening cysteine and the closing phenylalanine or tryptophan. D genes are given only for firm matches. Only part of the rows carry a size: once, few, many, or a class if the clone is expanded.

13	TRBV5-6	NA	TRBJ2-1	NA	TGTGCCAGCAGCTCTACCGCCCAACGGGAGCAGTTCTTC	CASSSTAQREQFF
15	TRBV6-5	NA	TRBJ1-6	TRBD1	TGTGCCAGCAGCCCCGTGGCAGGGGGCAATTCACCCCTCCACTTT	CASSPVAGGNSPLHF
13	TRBV5-4	NA	TRBJ2-5	TRBD2	TGTGCCAGCAGCTTTGTCGGGGGGGAGACCCAGTACTTC	CASSFVGGETQYF
14	TRBV11-3	NA	TRBJ2-7	TRBD1	TGTGCCAGCAGCCGGAACAGGGGCGCCAACGAGCAGTACTTC	CASSRNRGANEQYF
14	TRBV6-6	NA	TRBJ1-3	NA	TGTGCCAGCAGTTATTCCCACGCCGGAAACACCATATATTTT	CASSYSHAGNTIYF
14	TRBV7-2	NA	TRBJ1-2	NA	TGTGCCAGCAGCCCCGGGCTCCCACCCGGCGGCTACACCTTC	CASSPGLPPGGYTF
14	TRBV18	NA	TRBJ1-5	TRBD1	TGTGCCAGCTCACCCACAGGGGGCAATCAGCCCCAGCATTTT	CASSPTGGNQPQHF
14	TRBV5-6	few	TRBJ2-6	NA	TGTGCCAGCTCCATGAGTTCTGGGGCCAACGTCCTGACTTTC	CASSMSSGANVLTF
14	TRBV6-6	NA	TRBJ2-7	NA	TGTGCCAGCAGTTCTCAGGGTCGTCTCCACGAGCAGTACTTC	CASSSQGRLHEQYF
14	TRBV18	few	TRBJ2-7	NA	TGTGCCAGCTCACCGGCAACAGGTTCCTACGAGCAGTACTTC	CASSPATGSYEQYF
15	TRBV5-1	NA	TRBJ2-7	NA	TGCGCCAGCAGCTTGGCGGGGGGCGCGGTCTACGAGCAGTACTTC	CASSLAGGAVYEQYF
16	TRBV5-1	NA	TRBJ2-5	NA	TGCGCCAGCAGCTTGGGTCGAGGGGCCTCCAAAGAGACCCAGTACTTC	CASSLGRGASKETQYF
14	TRBV5-1	NA	TRBJ2-3	NA	TGCGCCAGCAGCTTTGCGGCTAGCACAGATACGCAGTATTTT	CASSFAASTDTQYF
19	TRBV30	NA	TRBJ2-7	TRBD2	TGTGCCTGGAGTGTACACCGGGCTAGCGGGAGGGTGAGGCCCTACGAGCAGTACTTC	CAWSVHRASGRVRPYEQYF
13	TRBV27	NA	TRBJ1-2	NA	TGTGCCAGCAGCCCCGAAGCTTATTCGGGCTACACCTTC	CASSPEAYSGYTF
13	TRBV5-1	NA	TRBJ2-3	NA	TGCGCCAGCAGCTTGGAGGGGAGAGATACGCAGTATTTT	CASSLEGRDTQYF
15	TRBV7-9	NA	TRBJ1-3	TRBD1	TGTGCCAGCAGGCAACAGGGGAGTGCTGGAAACACCATATATTTT	CASRQQGSAGNTIYF
15	TRBV9	once	TRBJ2-7	NA	TGTGCCAGCAGCGTGGACGTGGACAGCCCCTACGAGCAGTACTTC	CASSVDVDSPYEQYF
16	TRBV18	NA	TRBJ1-6	NA	TGTGCCAGCTCACCAATTCGTACAGGAGCTAATTCACCCCTCCACTTT	CASSPIRTGANSPLHF
14	TRBV9	once	TRBJ1-4	NA	TGTGCCAGCAGCCCCTCCACCGTGGGAGAAAAACTGTTTTTT	CASSPSTVGEKLFF
12	TRBV11-2	NA	TRBJ2-3	NA	TGTGCCAGCACCGCGGAATGGAATACGCAGTATTTT	CASTAEWNTQYF
13	TRBV7-3	NA	TRBJ2-1	TRBD2	TGTGCCAGCAGCTCAAGAACTAGCGGGGATTTGGTCTTC	CASSSRTSGDLVF
14	TRBV15	medium-sized	TRBJ1-4	TRBD1	TGTGCCACCAGCTCCGGGACAGGAAGTGAAAAACTGTTTTTT	CATSSGTGSEKLFF
14	TRBV5-1	few	TRBJ1-1	NA	TGCGCCAGCAGCTTGGGGGGCCTGAACACTGAAGCTTTCTTT	CASSLGGLNTEAFF
15	TRBV14	few	TRBJ2-7	TRBD1	TGTGCCAGCCAGTTTCCGGGACAGGGTGCATACGAGCAGTACTTC	CASQFPGQGAYEQYF
15	TRBV10-2	NA	TRBJ2-1	TRBD2	TGCGCCAGCAAGGACAGACTAGCGGGAGGGGTTGAGCAGTTCTTC	CASKDRLAGGVEQFF
13	TRBV10-3	once	TRBJ1-1	NA	TGTGCCATCAGTGAATCGGTTAACACTGAAGCTTTCTTT	CAISESVNTEAFF
16	TRBV4-1	NA	TRBJ2-1	TRBD2	TGCGCCAGCAGCCTATTAGCGGGAGGGGTTGTAAATGAGCAGTTCTTC	CASSLLAGGVVNEQFF
12	TRBV30	NA	TRBJ2-1	NA	TGTGCCTGGAGGTTAACGGGGGATGAGCAGTTCTTC	CAWRLTGDEQFF
13	TRBV6-5	NA	TRBJ1-5	NA	TGTGCCAGCAGTTACGCGGGAGCTCAGCCCCAGCATTTT	CASSYAGAQPQHF
17	TRBV28	NA	TRBJ1-4	NA	TGTGCCAGCCGAACCCTTGGCCTCGGACAGCTTAATGAAAAACTGTTTTTT	CASRTLGLGQLNEKLFF
15	TRBV28	NA	TRBJ2-7	NA	TGTGCCAGCACCCCCGGGGCAGGGGACTCCTACGAGCAGTACTTC	CASTPGAGDSYEQYF
15	TRBV28	NA	TRBJ1-3	TRBD1	TGTGCCAGCGCCCCGGACAGGCTCTCTGGAAACACCATATATTTT	CASAPDRLSGNTIYF
18	TRBV15	once	TRBJ2-4	TRBD2	TGTGCCACCAGCGCCTACGGTGCGGGAGCCACAGCCAAAAACATTCAGTACTTC	CATSAYGAGATAKNIQYF
14	TRBV5-1	NA	TRBJ2-7	TRBD1	TGCGCCAGCAGCTCCCGGGACAGCGGTTCCGAGCAGTACTTC	CASSSRDSGSEQYF
14	TRBV7-9	NA	TRBJ2-5	NA	TGTGCCAGCAGCTTTTTGGCAGACCAAGAGACCCAGTACTTC	CASSFLADQETQYF
13	TRBV6-1	NA	TRBJ2-2	NA	TGTGCCAGCAGTGGACGGTACACCGGGGAGCTGTTTTTT	CASSGRYTGELFF
14	TRBV5-1	NA	TRBJ1-1	TRBD1	TGCGCCAGCAGCATTCGGGACAGGGGTGGTGAAGCTTTCTTT	CASSIRDRGGEAFF
16	TRBV10-3	NA	TRBJ1-6	NA	TGTGCCATCAGTACCGGGGGTACCTCCTATAATTCACCCCTCCACTTT	CAISTGGTSYNSPLHF
16	TRBV10-3	NA	TRBJ1-2	TRBD1	TGTGCCATCAGGAGGGGAAAACAGGACAGGGACTATGGCTACACCTTC	CAIRRGKQDRDYGYTF
16	TRBV7-9	NA	TRBJ2-7	NA	TGTGCCAGCAGCGCACCGGGGGACGGGAGCTCCTACGAGCAGTACTTC	CASSAPGDGSSYEQYF
15	TRBV6-1	medium-sized	TRBJ1-2	NA	TGTGCCAGCAGTGAGATGGGAACTGATAACTATGGCTACACCTTC	CASSEMGTDNYGYTF
11	TRBV20-1	few	TRBJ2-7	TRBD1	TGCAGTGCCCCAGGGGGTTACGAGCAGTACTTC	CSAPGGYEQYF
17	TRBV7-2	NA	TRBJ2-2	NA	TGTGCCAGCAGCTTCCTGGGAGGAGTAAGTAGTATCGGGGAGCTGTTTTTT	CASSFLGGVSSIGELFF
14	TRBV5-1	NA	TRBJ1-1	NA	TGCGCCAGCAGCTCGTTTCCCCCAAACACTGAAGCTTTCTTT	CASSSFPPNTEAFF
15	TRBV6-4	NA	TRBJ2-3	TRBD2	TGTGCCAGCAGTAAGACTAGCGGAAGCACAGATACGCAGTATTTT	CASSKTSGSTDTQYF
14	TRBV11-3	NA	TRBJ2-1	TRBD2	TGTGCCCGCAAACTAGCGGGGGGGCATGATTCGCAGTTCTTC	CARKLAGGHDSQFF
13	TRBV30	NA	TRBJ2-7	NA	TGTGCCTGGAGTGTATACTACCTCCCGGAGCAGTACTTC	CAWSVYYLPEQYF
15	TRBV9	once	TRBJ2-5	NA	TGTGCCAGCAGCGTTGGTGGGGGCAGCGGCGAGACCCAGTACTTC	CASSVGGGSGETQYF
17	TRBV21-1	NA	TRBJ2-3	NA	TGTGCCAGCAGCGCCCAGGGGGGGGATGGGCCTACAGATACGCAGTATTTT	CASSAQGGDGPTDTQYF
10	TRBV18	NA	TRBJ2-7	NA	TGTGCCAGCTCCCTCTACGAGCAGTACTTC	CASSLYEQYF
15	TRBV6-5	NA	TRBJ1-1	NA	TGTGCCAGCAGTGCGTCAGGGTTTATTGGGGCTGAAGCTTTCTTT	CASSASGFIGAEAFF
14	TRBV19	few	TRBJ2-2	TRBD1	TGTGCCAGTAGTTCAGGACAGGGGACCGGGGAGCTGTTTTTT	CASSSGQGTGELFF
15	TRBV6-5	NA	TRBJ1-3	NA	TGTGCCAGCACACGGACGGAGCACACTGGAAACACCATATATTTT	CASTRTEHTGNTIYF
15	TRBV10-2	few	TRBJ2-7	TRBD2	TGCGCCAGCACCCCAGGGACTAGCGGGAGCTACGAGCAGTACTTC	CASTPGTSGSYEQYF
15	TRBV5-1	NA	TRBJ2-1	TRBD2	TGCGCCAGCAAACTAGCGGGGAGCTCCTACAATGAGCAGTTCTTC	CASKLAGSSYNEQFF
11	TRBV6-5	NA	TRBJ1-5	TRBD1	TGTGCCAGGGGGACAGGGAAACCCCAGCATTTT	CARGTGKPQHF
17	TRBV28	NA	TRBJ2-2	TRBD1	TGTGCCAGCAGTTCGCCGGGACAGGGGGCAAGAACCGGGGAGCTGTTTTTT	CASSSPGQGARTGELFF
16	TRBV7-6	NA	TRBJ2-3	TRBD2	TGTGCCAGCAGCTTATTTTCGGGAGGACGAACAGATACGCAGTATTTT	CASSLFSGGRTDTQYF
15	TRBV7-2	NA	TRBJ2-7	NA	TGTGCCAGCAGCTTAGGGTTCGGCAGGGCGTACGAGCAGTACTTC	CASSLGFGRAYEQYF